One and the same sample provided the 19 T cell receptor delta chains below, sequenced in a study of γδ T cells in repeated Plasmodium falciparum infection. Flow sorting of PBMC yielded separate Vgamma9/Vdelta2+ and Vdelta2-negative gammadelta T cell populations for bulk repertoire analysis. TCRdb reapplied CATT to the multiplex PCR reads. The sample holds roughly 90,000 delta-chain clones, 1.4% to 1.5% seen once. Material for sequencing was gamma-delta T cells from blood. The receptors here all came from a pool of human donors (malaria-infected and uninfected, not separated).

This clone has more than one count but fewer than ten. For this DNA, TCRdb reports the protein of a much larger clone, which diverges at residue 3, most likely from a read error; the protein presented here is translated directly from the DNA. The chain employs TRDV2 and TRDJ3; D possibly corresponds to TRDD3 (5 bases). The J gene, left out of TCRdb, was set here by checking the DNA against germline. The CDR3 runs 16 residues. Germline-derived CDR1 and CDR2 are GEAIGNYY and EKD. CDR3 nucleotides: TGTGCCCGTGACACTGCGGGGGCCTGGGACACCCGACAGATGTTTTTC. This sequence encodes CARDTAGAWDTRQMFF.

About this clone: Given a far larger clone just one base away, this is likely a sequencing read error. This CDR3 is also generated by other DNA sequences in the sample. The chain recombines TRDV2 with TRDJ3, with D unresolved. TCRdb does not report a J gene; here it was assigned by matching the DNA to germline references. The CDR3 covers 19 residues. Trimming removed 7 bases from V and 0 bases from J, with 21 bases in between. Germline V gives CDR1 GEAIGNYY, CDR2 EKD. The CDR3 coding sequence is TGTGCCTGCGACTCCGGTACCGCTCTTAGCTCCTGGGACACCCGACAGATGTTTTTC. Amino acids: CACDSGTALSSWDTRQMFF.

This clone was found a few times. This DNA's translation differs at residue 15 from TCRdb's protein, which comes from a much larger clone; a read error is likely, and the protein shown is translated from the DNA. The CDR3 protein is CAFAARPSSPRYWGTSYTDKLIF. The CDR3 region has the DNA TGTGCCTTTGCGGCCAGGCCTTCCTCTCCTCGCTACTGGGGGACTTCGTACACCGATAAACTCATCTTT. This chain joins TRDV3 and TRDJ1; 9 bases map to TRDD3. J lost 0 bases, V lost 2 bases, and 31 bases had no gene match. CDR1 TVYSNPD and CDR2 GDNSRS come from the germline V gene (reference sequence). The CDR3 contains 23 residues.

This clone was seen a few times. TCRdb's listed protein matches a much larger clone and diverges from this DNA's translation at residue 5, likely through a read error; the protein shown comes from the DNA. V usage is TRDV1 and J usage is TRDJ1, with a tentative D call TRDD3 (5 bases). The J gene, absent from TCRdb, was called here by matching the DNA to germline. The CDR3 is 14 residues long. The germline V gene encodes CDR1 TSWWSYY and CDR2 QGS. CDR3: CALGKLAPERELIF. The CDR3 DNA follows: TGTGCTCTTGGGAAACTGGCTCCTGAGCGGGAACTCATCTTT.

Details on this clone: This likely came from a read error, as a far larger clone is one base away. Other nucleotide sequences in the sample specify the same CDR3. This CDR3 is CACDPIKTPGTGKLLDKLIF. CDR3 coding DNA: TGTGCCTGTGATCCCATTAAAACCCCGGGTACTGGGAAGTTACTTGATAAACTCATCTTT. The chain joins TRDV2 to TRDJ1; TRDD3 might be the D (6 bases). Here the J gene came from matching the DNA to germline, since TCRdb omits it. CDR1 and CDR2 (germline): GEAIGNYY, EKD. Trimming cost V 4 bases and J 5 bases, with 34 bases left between them. This CDR3 region has 20 residues.

A few counts support this clone. The mismatch at residue 18 between this DNA's translation and the TCRdb protein of a much larger clone likely reflects a read error; the protein shown is translated from the DNA. V usage is TRDV1 and J usage is TRDJ1, with D possibly called TRDD2 or TRDD3 (9 bases each). Since TCRdb gives no J gene, matching the DNA to germline was used here to assign it. CDR1 TSWWSYY and CDR2 QGS come from the germline V gene. Trimming removed 0 bases at V and 1 base at J, with 45 bases between. This CDR3 is built from 27 residues. The CDR3 sequence is CALGELQIPSYVFRGGYNYRLTDKLIF. The CDR3 coding sequence is TGTGCTCTTGGGGAACTTCAAATTCCTTCCTACGTCTTTCGAGGGGGATACAATTACCGACTCACCGATAAACTCATCTTT.

This clone showed up just a few times. Translating this DNA gives a protein that differs at residue 12 from the TCRdb one, which belongs to a much larger clone; a read error is likely, and the protein shown is this translation. The chain employs TRDV1 and TRDJ1, with TRDD3 identical over 8 bases. Trimming cost V 5 bases and J 0 bases; bases outside gene matches: 26. Germline V lookup: CDR1 TSWWSYY, CDR2 QGS. This CDR3 region has 22 residues. CDR3 DNA: TGTGCTCTTGGGCCCCTGGAATTCCTTCGATCTATGCTGGGGGACTACACCGATAAACTCATCTTT. Translating it yields CALGPLEFLRSMLGDYTDKLIF.

Concerning this clone: The TCRdb protein comes from a much larger clone and disagrees with this DNA's translation at residue 7, likely due to a read error; the protein given here is derived from the DNA. The V and J genes are TRDV3 and TRDJ4, with 8 nucleotides matching TRDD3. The CDR3 spans 15 residues. J was trimmed by 5 bases and V by 0 bases; bases with no gene match: 14. Germline assignment: CDR1 TVYSNPD and CDR2 GDNSRS (reference sequence). CDR3 protein: CAFSPGSGILRPLIF. The DNA of the CDR3 is TGTGCCTTTAGTCCAGGCTCGGGGATACTGAGGCCCCTGATCTTT.

As for this clone: TCRdb's protein for this DNA is that of a much larger clone and differs from the translation at residue 5, likely a read error; the protein shown is the DNA translation. The chain is built from TRDV1 and TRDJ1, with 8 bases fitting TRDD3. The J gene, not given by TCRdb, was assigned here from a germline match of the nucleotide sequence. Germline assignment: CDR1 TSWWSYY and CDR2 QGS. The trim removed 4 bases at V and 0 bases at J, leaving 25 bases unmatched. This CDR3 contains 22 residues. The CDR3 protein is CALGGLRLTFWGKTSYTDKLIF. The CDR3 bases are TGTGCTCTTGGGGGACTAAGACTGACCTTCTGGGGGAAAACTAGCTACACCGATAAACTCATCTTT.

This clone was counted a few times. The TCRdb protein comes from a much larger clone and disagrees with this DNA's translation at residue 12, likely due to a read error; the protein given here is derived from the DNA. This sequence joins TRDV1 and TRDJ1; maybe TRDD3 (7 bases). TCRdb does not report a J gene; here it was assigned by matching the DNA to germline references. The ends were cut back, 0 bases at V and 4 bases at J, with 30 bases in the middle. CDR1 is TSWWSYY and CDR2 is QGS in the germline V gene. The CDR3 runs 21 residues. This CDR3 is CALGELGPTELQGDWCDKLIF. For the CDR3, the DNA is TGTGCTCTTGGGGAACTCGGTCCTACAGAGCTACAGGGGGATTGGTGCGATAAACTCATCTTT.

Turning to this clone: TCRdb's protein for this DNA is that of a much larger clone and differs from the translation at residue 11, likely a read error; the protein shown is the DNA translation. The chain combines TRDV3 with TRDJ1; 9 nucleotides align to TRDD3. TCRdb records no J gene; here it was assigned by comparing the DNA to germline. This CDR3 spans 21 amino acids. The trim removed 2 bases at V and 3 bases at J, leaving 28 bases unmatched. The V gene's germline CDR1 is TVYSNPD and CDR2 GDNSRS (reference sequence). The CDR3 DNA is TGTGCCTTTGAGCCGACCTGGGGGATTAAGACCACTTCGCGGGCTTCCGATAAACTCATCTTT. Protein product: CAFEPTWGIKTTSRASDKLIF.

Details on this clone: A much larger clone sits a single nucleotide away, making a read error possible. Different DNA sequences within this sample yield the same CDR3. The chain recombines TRDV1 with TRDJ1, with TRDD3 identical over 13 bases. CDR1 TSWWSYY and CDR2 QGS come from the germline V gene. The ends lost 2 bases at V and 1 base at J; junction bases unmatched: 10. The CDR3 runs to 19 residues. The CDR3 DNA reads as TGTGCTCTTGGGGAAAGGACGTACTGGGGGATACGGAGCACCGATAAACTCATCTTT. Its translation is CALGERTYWGIRSTDKLIF.

This clone has just a few counts. This DNA translates differently at residue 5 from the TCRdb protein, which is that of a much larger clone; a read error is likely, and the protein shown is the DNA's own translation. This chain connects TRDV1 to TRDJ1, with D possibly matching TRDD3 (5 bases). This CDR3 region has 16 residues. Trimming removed 5 bases at V and 3 bases at J, with 19 bases between. Germline-derived CDR1 and CDR2 are TSWWSYY and QGS. CDR3 in DNA: TGTGCTCTTGGGAAACGGGCCCGCTCATACGCCGATAAACTCATCTTT. Protein sequence: CALGKRARSYADKLIF.

There are a few counts of this clone. CDR3 DNA: TGTGCTCTTGGGAAAAAACTTCCCGGGGGATGGACACGGACTCCAACATACACCGATAAACTCATCTTT. It encodes CALGKKLPGGWTRTPTYTDKLIF. This sequence joins TRDV1 and TRDJ1; TRDD3 agrees at 7 bases. Matching the DNA to germline supplied the J gene, which TCRdb does not give. Trimming cost V 5 bases and J 0 bases; bases outside gene matches: 30. Germline CDR1 reads TSWWSYY; CDR2 reads QGS. The CDR3 sequence is 23 residues long.

Notes on this clone: TCRdb's protein and the DNA translation differ at residue 5; the protein here comes from the DNA. V gene TRDV1 combines with J gene TRDJ1; 10 bases map to TRDD3. The trim removed 3 bases at V and 2 bases at J, leaving 45 bases unmatched. This CDR3 comprises 29 residues. Germline values: CDR1 TSWWSYY, CDR2 QGS. The CDR3 sequence: CALGDLDPTPASLLGDRTSHPILTDKLIF. The DNA for the CDR3 is TGTGCTCTTGGGGACCTAGATCCTACGCCCGCCAGTTTGCTGGGGGATAGGACCTCTCACCCTATTTTAACCGATAAACTCATCTTT.

Note on this clone: A far larger clone differs by one base, so this is likely a read error. Other DNA sequences in the same sample also yield this CDR3. V usage is TRDV3 and J usage is TRDJ4, with 11 bases identical to TRDD3. The CDR3 extends over 15 amino acids. From germline, CDR1 is TVYSNPD and CDR2 GDNSRS (reference sequence). The CDR3 nucleotides are TGTGCTTTTAGTCCAGGCTGGGGGATACTGAGGCCCCTGATCTTT. Amino acids: CAFSPGWGILRPLIF.

This clone was detected a few times. The translation of this DNA and the TCRdb protein of a much larger clone differ at residue 4, probably owing to a read error; the protein shown here is translated from the DNA. The rearrangement uses TRDV1 and TRDJ1; no reliable D call. This CDR3 spans 17 amino acids. Germline-derived CDR1 and CDR2 are TSWWSYY and QGS. Trimming took off 7 bases at V and 3 bases at J, with 24 bases between the two ends. The CDR3 DNA follows: TGTGCTCTTGAAACAGAGGGTTCCCTGAGATTCGCCGATAAACTCATCTTT. Protein sequence: CALETEGSLRFADKLIF.

Regarding this clone: A far larger clone is only one base removed, so a read error is likely. The same CDR3 is also encoded by other DNA sequences in this sample. CDR3 region: CALGGLSRSGALYTDKLIF. The CDR3 DNA reads as TGCGCTCTTGGGGGACTCTCGAGGTCGGGGGCCCTGTACACCGATAAACTCATCTTT. The gene calls are TRDV1 and TRDJ1, with 7 bases fitting TRDD3. The J gene is absent in TCRdb and was assigned here via DNA matching to germline. The CDR3 loop spans 19 amino acids. Germline CDR1 reads TSWWSYY; CDR2 reads QGS.

The chain joins TRDV1 to TRDJ1; 8 nucleotides align to TRDD3. TCRdb records no J gene; here it was assigned by comparing the DNA to germline. This CDR3 contains 19 residues. The V segment lost 0 bases and the J segment 0 bases; nucleotides outside the gene matches: 12. CDR1 and CDR2 from the germline V gene are TSWWSYY and QGS. The CDR3 protein is CALGELPLLGGSYTDKLIF. The CDR3 DNA reads TGTGCTCTTGGGGAACTCCCTCTACTGGGGGGATCCTACACCGATAAACTCATCTTT.